The TCR beta chain described here comes from a study of shared clonotypes between healthy human individuals. Repertoires were generated with immunoSEQ multiplex PCR, while TCRdb's copy carries only in-frame clones and drops some. The data contain about 980,000 clones, around 80% of them seen just once; the ten biggest clones take up over 1.3%. General study points: Investigators expected sequencing depth to affect clonotype sharing among donors. Owing to a small donor count, the genetic and exposure-history diversity represented was limited. Four donors shared 4.5% to 6.5% of their naive CD4 clonotypes.

This clone was detected only a few times. The antigen remains undetermined. The CDR3 covers 12 residues. Trimming removed 5 bases at V and 7 bases at J, with 9 bases between. Germline V CDR1 and CDR2: MDHEN, SYDVKM. The donors, healthy adults who were HIV-negative, had experienced no recent acute infections or vaccinations. This receptor was identified in a man aged 18 to 30 in good health. V gene TRBV28 combines with J gene TRBJ1-5; D ambiguous. Input material: memory CD4+ T cells sorted from blood. This sample's subset: CD45RA-negative fraction. CDR3 bases: TGTGCCAGCAGTCTTAGATTCCAGCCCCAGCATTTT. Its protein is CASSLRFQPQHF.